Presented here are 24 T cell receptor beta chains from one specimen sequenced in a study of graft-versus-host responses after intestinal transplantation. Their antigens are not known. The repertoire was sequenced with immunoSEQ multiplex PCR; TCRdb's copy has only in-frame clones and lacks some. The profile shows about 85,000 clones, about four fifths of them singletons. Sequences were derived from unstimulated CD4+ T cells sorted from spleen or lymph node cells, sampled before intestinal transplant. Source of these receptors: a human donor who received an intestinal transplant.

V is TRBV19 and J is TRBJ2-7; TRBD1 is a possible D gene (5 bases). The CDR3 is 14 residues long. Trimming shortened V by 6 bases and J by 3 bases, and 15 bases separated the two germline ends. Germline V gene lookup returns CDR1 LNHDA and CDR2 SQIVND (reference sequence). The CDR3 here is CASSLGATVYEQYF. The CDR3, as DNA: TGTGCCAGTAGCCTTGGGGCGACAGTCTACGAGCAGTACTTC.

The rearrangement uses TRBV9 and TRBJ2-5; D is unresolved. Germline lookup yields CDR1 SGDLS and CDR2 YYNGEE. Trimming stripped 0 bases from V and 1 base from J, with 7 bases between. The CDR3 extends over 14 amino acids. The CDR3 DNA reads TGTGCCAGCAGCGTAGCGTTAGCCCAAGAGACCCAGTACTTC. As protein: CASSVALAQETQYF.

This sequence joins TRBV5-1 and TRBJ2-1; 10 positions agree with TRBD2. This CDR3 is 16 amino acids long. Germline CDR1 is SGHRS and CDR2 is YFSETQ. With V trimmed by 0 bases and J by 6 bases, 6 bases remained unmatched. The CDR3 nucleotides read TGCGCCAGCAGCTTGGTCCTAGCGGGGGTTGTCAATGAGCAGTTCTTC. Protein product: CASSLVLAGVVNEQFF.

This sequence joins TRBV21-1 and TRBJ2-3; the DNA was not compared with TRBD2, the D call given in the table. TRBV21-1 is recorded as a pseudogene. The CDR3 has 15 residues. DNA for the CDR3: TGTGCCAGCAGCTTTGCGAAGACTAGCACAGATACGCAGTATTTT. Encoded protein: CASSFAKTSTDTQYF.

This clone was found a few times. The chain employs TRBV29-1 and TRBJ2-2; 11 bases map to TRBD1. Germline V gene lookup returns CDR1 SQVTM and CDR2 ANQGSEA. V was pared by 6 bases and J by 11 bases, with 8 bases of the junction left unmatched. The CDR3 consists of 13 residues. CDR3 protein: CSVTPDRGRELFF. The CDR3 DNA is TGCAGCGTCACCCCGGACAGGGGGCGCGAGCTGTTTTTT.

V usage is TRBV18 and J usage is TRBJ2-7; 10 positions agree with TRBD2. CDR1 is KGHSH and CDR2 is LQKENI in the germline V gene. This CDR3 spans 16 amino acids. J lost 4 bases, V lost 2 bases, and 8 bases had no gene match. The CDR3 DNA sequence: TGTGCCAGCTCACCAACTATAACGACTAGCGGGTACGAGCAGTACTTC. Residues: CASSPTITTSGYEQYF.

Comments on this clone: At one end, the junction sequence differs from germline, possibly due to a read error. The rearrangement uses TRBV4-1 and TRBJ2-7, with 10 bases that match TRBD2. Germline CDR1 and CDR2: MGHRA and YSYEKL. The CDR3 is 15 residues long. In DNA, the CDR3 is TGTGCCAGCAGCTATTCCGGGACTAGCGCCTACGAGCAGTACTTC. Its protein product is CASSYSGTSAYEQYF.

This clone was found a few times. The chain couples TRBV5-1 to TRBJ1-1; D perhaps matches TRBD1 (5 bases). Germline V gene lookup returns CDR1 SGHRS and CDR2 YFSETQ. This CDR3 region has 11 residues. Deletions cut 2 bases from V and 11 bases from J, with 10 bases between. CDR3 sequence reads: CASSFRGYAFF. The CDR3 DNA sequence: TGCGCCAGCAGCTTTCGGGGGTACGCTTTCTTT.

The gene calls are TRBV4-2 and TRBJ2-4, with D perhaps matching TRBD2 (7 bases). Germline CDR1 and CDR2: LGHNA and YNFKEQ. Trimming pared 1 base from V and 6 bases from J, leaving 13 bases between. The CDR3 covers 15 residues. The CDR3 DNA is TGTGCCAGCAGCCAAGTCGGGGGGCTTGGAAACATTCAGTACTTC. Protein product: CASSQVGGLGNIQYF.

This sequence joins TRBV28 and TRBJ2-7, with TRBD1 identical over 7 bases. This CDR3 is 17 amino acids long. The V segment lost 3 bases and the J segment 1 base; nucleotides outside the gene matches: 12. The germline V gene has CDR1 MDHEN and CDR2 SYDVKM. CDR3 sequence reads: CASSLVLVTGRSYEQYF. The DNA of the CDR3 is TGTGCCAGCAGTTTGGTTTTAGTGACAGGGAGATCCTACGAGCAGTACTTC.

V and J are TRBV15 and TRBJ2-7; 8 bases map to TRBD2. The CDR3 loop spans 17 amino acids. Germline values: CDR1 LNHNV, CDR2 YYDKDF (reference sequence). Losses at the gene ends were 1 base for V and 2 bases for J; bases not matched to a gene: 10. The CDR3 reads CATSRAGASGWTYEQYF. The CDR3 nucleotides read TGTGCCACCAGCAGAGCCGGGGCTAGCGGGTGGACCTACGAGCAGTACTTC. Using reference TRBV15 and TRBJ2-7 for the parts outside the CDR3, the full variable domain is DAMVIQNPRYQVTQFGKPVTLSCSQTLNHNVMYWYQQKSSQAPKLLFHYYDKDFNNEADTPDNFQSRRPNTSFCFLDIRSPGLGDTAMYLCATSRAGASGWTYEQYFGPGTRLTVT.

The chain has TRBV5-5 and TRBJ1-5; no clear D. Germline CDR1 reads SGHKS; CDR2 reads YYEKEE (reference sequence). This CDR3 is built from 14 residues. V lost 2 bases, J lost 3 bases, and 9 bases lay in between. DNA of the CDR3: TGTGCCAGCAGCTTCTACCCAACCAATCAGCCCCAGCATTTT. Translation gives CASSFYPTNQPQHF. The whole variable domain, remainder taken from reference TRBV5-5 and TRBJ1-5, is DAGVTQSPTHLIKTRGQQVTLRCSPISGHKSVSWYQQVLGQGPQFIFQYYEKEERGRGNFPDRFSARQFPNYSSELNVNALLLGDSALYLCASSFYPTNQPQHFGDGTRLSIL.

The rearrangement uses TRBV19 and TRBJ1-2; D is unresolved. Germline-derived CDR1 and CDR2 are LNHDA and SQIVND (reference sequence). This CDR3 has 13 amino acids. The V end was cut by 6 bases, the J end by 8 bases, with 16 bases between. The chain's CDR3 is CASRIDTAMGYTF. The DNA of the CDR3 is TGTGCCAGTAGGATTGACACCGCTATGGGCTACACCTTC.

This clone was observed a few times. V is TRBV6-5 and J is TRBJ1-5; 8 nucleotides line up with TRBD1. J gave up 6 bases and V 5 bases, and 3 bases lay outside the gene matches. CDR3 length: 13 residues. Germline V gives CDR1 MNHEY, CDR2 SVGAGI. CDR3 region: CASSTGGGQPQHF. The CDR3, as DNA: TGTGCCAGCAGTACAGGGGGAGGTCAGCCCCAGCATTTT.

This clone was counted once. This chain links TRBV5-1 with TRBJ1-1, with 8 positions matching TRBD1. J lost 4 bases, V lost 3 bases, and 2 bases had no gene match. The CDR3 is made up of 13 amino acids. Germline V gene lookup returns CDR1 SGHRS and CDR2 YFSETQ. CDR3 nucleotide sequence: TGCGCCAGCAGCTCCGGACAGGGCACTGAAGCTTTCTTT. The encoded protein is CASSSGQGTEAFF.

The chain uses TRBV29-1 and TRBJ2-1, with D perhaps matching TRBD2 (6 bases). The CDR3 runs 14 residues. V lost 5 bases and J lost 0, with 11 bases in between. Germline V gene lookup returns CDR1 SQVTM and CDR2 ANQGSEA. The CDR3 here is CSVCMGGSYNEQFF. CDR3 nucleotides: TGCAGCGTTTGTATGGGGGGCTCCTACAATGAGCAGTTCTTC.

The count of this clone is one. The chain employs TRBV7-3 and TRBJ2-7, with 11 bases aligning to TRBD2. The V and J ends lost 0 bases and 0 bases, in that order; junction bases with no gene match: 7. Germline CDR1 and CDR2: SGHTA and FQGTGA. The CDR3 has 18 amino acids. This chain's CDR3 is CASSLTPGTSGSSYEQYF. CDR3 nucleotide sequence: TGTGCCAGCAGCTTAACGCCCGGGACTAGCGGAAGCTCCTACGAGCAGTACTTC.

This chain connects TRBV6-1 to TRBJ2-7, with D maybe TRBD2 (7 bases). The CDR3 extends over 14 amino acids. CDR1 and CDR2 from the germline V gene are MNHNS and SASEGT. The ends were cut back, 10 bases at V and 2 bases at J, with 18 bases in the middle. For the CDR3, the DNA is TGTGCCACCGAAGGGGGGGGATGGCCCTACGAGCAGTACTTC. Translation gives CATEGGGWPYEQYF.

V gene TRBV7-6 combines with J gene TRBJ2-5; D might be TRBD1 (6 bases). The length of the CDR3 is 13 residues. Trimming took 5 bases from V and 5 from J, leaving 12 bases between them. Germline V gene data show CDR1 as SGHVS and CDR2 as FNYEAQ. The CDR3 nucleotides are TGTGCCAGCAGCACGTGGGGGCGTGAGACCCAGTACTTC. It encodes CASSTWGRETQYF. Filled out from reference TRBV7-6 and TRBJ2-5, the complete variable domain reads GAGVSQSPRYKVTKRGQDVALRCDPISGHVSLYWYRQALGQGPEFLTYFNYEAQQDKSGLPNDRFSAERPEGSISTLTIQRTEQRDSAMYRCASSTWGRETQYFGPGTRLLVL.

The genes are TRBV5-1 and TRBJ1-1; TRBD1 matches 7 bases. The CDR3 is made up of 15 amino acids. Per the germline V gene, CDR1 is SGHRS and CDR2 is YFSETQ. The V and J ends lost 3 bases and 4 bases, in that order; junction bases with no gene match: 9. This chain's CDR3 is CASSWGQTVGTEAFF. The DNA for the CDR3 is TGCGCCAGCAGCTGGGGACAGACTGTCGGCACTGAAGCTTTCTTT.

The genes are TRBV6-1 and TRBJ1-5; the D gene is possibly TRBD1 (6 bases). V was trimmed by 5 bases and J by 5 bases, leaving 16 bases between them. Germline lookup yields CDR1 MNHNS and CDR2 SASEGT. The CDR3 has 15 residues. The CDR3 region has the DNA TGTGCCAGCAGTCCCCGGACAGAACCATATCAGCCCCAGCATTTT. As protein: CASSPRTEPYQPQHF.

V and J are TRBV25-1 and TRBJ1-4; perhaps TRBD1 as D (5 bases). In germline, CDR1 is MGHDK, CDR2 SYGVNS. The CDR3 is 14 residues long. Trimming cost V 3 bases and J 6 bases, with 11 bases left between them. This CDR3 reads CASSDWGGDEKLFF. The CDR3 nucleotides are TGTGCCAGCAGTGACTGGGGGGGAGATGAAAAACTGTTTTTT.

J is TRBJ1-6 and V is TRBV2, with a tentative D call TRBD1 (5 bases). With 6 bases removed from V and 2 bases from J, the gap between germline ends came to 8 bases. The germline V gene has CDR1 SNHLY and CDR2 FYNNEI. This CDR3 is 14 amino acids long. DNA of the CDR3: TGTGCCAGCAGGGGAGGGGCCTATAATTCACCCCTCCACTTT. The encoded protein is CASRGGAYNSPLHF.

CDR3 nucleotide sequence: TGTGCCAGTAGTATCCCTTCGGACAGGGACCGTCAGCCCCAGCATTTT. This encodes CASSIPSDRDRQPQHF. The chain has TRBV19 and TRBJ1-5, with 8 bases that match TRBD1. CDR3 length: 16 residues. Germline-derived CDR1 and CDR2 are LNHDA and SQIVND (reference sequence). V shed 3 bases, J shed 6 bases, and the junction held 10 bases outside the gene matches.